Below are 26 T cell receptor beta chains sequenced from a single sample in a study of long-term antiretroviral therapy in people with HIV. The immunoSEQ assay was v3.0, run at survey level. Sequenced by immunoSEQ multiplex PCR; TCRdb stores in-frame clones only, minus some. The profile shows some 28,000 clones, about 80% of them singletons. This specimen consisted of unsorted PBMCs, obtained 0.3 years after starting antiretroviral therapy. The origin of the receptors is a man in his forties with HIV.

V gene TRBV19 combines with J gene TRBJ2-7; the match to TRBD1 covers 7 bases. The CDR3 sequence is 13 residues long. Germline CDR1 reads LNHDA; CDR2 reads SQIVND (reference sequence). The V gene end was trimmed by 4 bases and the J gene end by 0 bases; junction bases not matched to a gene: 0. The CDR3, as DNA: TGTGCCAGTAGTAGGGACAGCTCCTACGAGCAGTACTTC. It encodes CASSRDSSYEQYF.

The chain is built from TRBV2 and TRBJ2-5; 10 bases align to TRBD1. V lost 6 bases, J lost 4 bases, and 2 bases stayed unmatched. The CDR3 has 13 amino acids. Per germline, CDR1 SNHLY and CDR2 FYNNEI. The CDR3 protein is CASRWDRGETQYF. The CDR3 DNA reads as TGTGCCAGCAGATGGGACAGGGGAGAGACCCAGTACTTC.

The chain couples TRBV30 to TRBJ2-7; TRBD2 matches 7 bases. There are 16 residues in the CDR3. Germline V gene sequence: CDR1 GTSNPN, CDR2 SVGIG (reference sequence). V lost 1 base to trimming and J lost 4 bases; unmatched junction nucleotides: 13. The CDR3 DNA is TGTGCCTGGAGTGAAGGTAGCGGGTTGGGGATTTACGAGCAGTACTTC. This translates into CAWSEGSGLGIYEQYF.

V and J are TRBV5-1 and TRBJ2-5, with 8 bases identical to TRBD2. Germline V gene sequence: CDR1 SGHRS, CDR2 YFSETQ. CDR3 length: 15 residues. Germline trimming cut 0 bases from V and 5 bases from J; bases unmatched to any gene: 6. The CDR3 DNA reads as TGCGCCAGCAGCTTGGAGGTAGCGGGAAGGGAGACCCAGTACTTC. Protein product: CASSLEVAGRETQYF.

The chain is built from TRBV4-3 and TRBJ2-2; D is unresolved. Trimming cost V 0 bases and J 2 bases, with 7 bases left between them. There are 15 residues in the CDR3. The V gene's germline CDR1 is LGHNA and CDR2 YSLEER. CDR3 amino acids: CASSQERSNTGELFF. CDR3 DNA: TGCGCCAGCAGCCAAGAACGCAGTAACACCGGGGAGCTGTTTTTT.

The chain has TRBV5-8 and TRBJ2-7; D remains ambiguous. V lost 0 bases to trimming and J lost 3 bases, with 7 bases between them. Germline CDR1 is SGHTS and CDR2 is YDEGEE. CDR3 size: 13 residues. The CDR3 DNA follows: TGTGCCAGCAGCTTGGGCCAGATCTACGAGCAGTACTTC. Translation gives CASSLGQIYEQYF.

Here the CDR3 reads CASSTGSGQGMGEKLFF. In nucleotides, the CDR3 is TGTGCCAGCAGTACGGGGTCAGGACAGGGAATGGGTGAAAAACTGTTTTTT. The chain joins TRBV27 to TRBJ1-4; the match to TRBD1 covers 8 bases. The CDR3 loop spans 17 amino acids. Germline V gene sequence: CDR1 MNHEY, CDR2 SMNVEV (reference sequence). V shed 5 bases, J shed 7 bases, and the junction held 15 bases outside the gene matches.

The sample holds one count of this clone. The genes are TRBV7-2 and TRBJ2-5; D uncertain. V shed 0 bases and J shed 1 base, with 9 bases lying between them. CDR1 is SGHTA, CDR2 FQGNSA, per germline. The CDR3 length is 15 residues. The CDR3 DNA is TGTGCCAGCAGCTTAGCTTTCACCCGCCAAGAGACCCAGTACTTC. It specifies CASSLAFTRQETQYF.

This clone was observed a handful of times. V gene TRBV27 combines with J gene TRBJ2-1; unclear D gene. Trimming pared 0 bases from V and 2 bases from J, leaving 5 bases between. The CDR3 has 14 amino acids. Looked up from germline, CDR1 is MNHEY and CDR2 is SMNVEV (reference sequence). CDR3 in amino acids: CASSLSGAYNEQFF. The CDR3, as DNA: TGTGCCAGCAGTTTATCGGGCGCCTACAATGAGCAGTTCTTC.

Here the CDR3 DNA reads TGTGCCAGCAGTTTCCATGGGGGACACTTAGAGCAGTTCTTC. It codes for CASSFHGGHLEQFF. The chain links TRBV28 to TRBJ2-1, with a possible D match to TRBD1 (6 bases). The length of the CDR3 is 14 residues. V dropped 3 bases and J dropped 10 bases, with 16 bases sitting between them. Germline-derived CDR1 and CDR2 are MDHEN and SYDVKM.

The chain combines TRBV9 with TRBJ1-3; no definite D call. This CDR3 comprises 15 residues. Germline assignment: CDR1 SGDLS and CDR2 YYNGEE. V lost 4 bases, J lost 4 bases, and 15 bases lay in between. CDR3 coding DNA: TGTGCCAGCAGCCCTCGTAATGGCGACGGAAACACCATATATTTT. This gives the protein CASSPRNGDGNTIYF.

CDR3 region: CASSQDTPAGADNEQFF. The CDR3 DNA follows: TGCGCCAGCAGCCAAGATACCCCTGCGGGGGCGGACAATGAGCAGTTCTTC. This chain uses TRBV4-3 with TRBJ2-1; a possible D gene is TRBD2 (7 bases). The germline CDR1 and CDR2 sequences are LGHNA and YSLEER. The CDR3 is made up of 17 amino acids. Trimming removed 0 bases from V and 5 bases from J, with 17 bases in between.

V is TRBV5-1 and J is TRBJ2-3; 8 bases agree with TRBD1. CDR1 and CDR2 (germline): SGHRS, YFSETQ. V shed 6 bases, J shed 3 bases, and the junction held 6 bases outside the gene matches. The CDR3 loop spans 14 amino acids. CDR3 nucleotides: TGCGCCAGCAACCCGACAGGGGAAACAGATACGCAGTATTTT. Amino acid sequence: CASNPTGETDTQYF.

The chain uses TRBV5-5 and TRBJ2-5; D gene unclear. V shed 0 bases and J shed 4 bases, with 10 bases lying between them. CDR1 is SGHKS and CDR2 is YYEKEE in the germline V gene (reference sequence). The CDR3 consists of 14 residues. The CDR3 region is CASSLGIPPETQYF. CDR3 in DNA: TGTGCCAGCAGCTTGGGGATCCCTCCAGAGACCCAGTACTTC.

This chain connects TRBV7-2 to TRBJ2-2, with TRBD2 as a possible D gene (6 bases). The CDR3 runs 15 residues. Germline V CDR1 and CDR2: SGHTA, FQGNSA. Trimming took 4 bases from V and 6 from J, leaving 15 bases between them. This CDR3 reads CASSSEGTKPGELFF. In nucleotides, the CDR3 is TGTGCCAGCAGCTCGGAGGGGACGAAGCCCGGGGAGCTGTTTTTT.

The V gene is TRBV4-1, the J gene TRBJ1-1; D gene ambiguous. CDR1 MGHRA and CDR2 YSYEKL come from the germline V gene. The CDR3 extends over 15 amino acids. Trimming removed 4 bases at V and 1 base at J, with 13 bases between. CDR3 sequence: CASSLTLTENTEAFF. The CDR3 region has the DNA TGCGCCAGCAGCCTAACCCTGACTGAGAACACTGAAGCTTTCTTT.

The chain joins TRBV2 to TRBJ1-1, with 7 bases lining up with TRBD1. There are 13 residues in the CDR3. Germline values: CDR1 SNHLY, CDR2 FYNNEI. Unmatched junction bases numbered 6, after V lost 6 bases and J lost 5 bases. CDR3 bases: TGTGCCAGCAGCCTGACAGGGCGGACTGAAGCTTTCTTT. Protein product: CASSLTGRTEAFF.

The CDR3 loop is CASSLVIRNEQYF. The CDR3 DNA reads TGCGCCAGCAGCTTGGTAATACGGAACGAGCAGTACTTC. The V gene is TRBV5-1, the J gene TRBJ2-7; D gene ambiguous. Trimming pared 0 bases from V and 5 bases from J, leaving 9 bases between. The CDR3 sequence is 13 residues long. Germline V gives CDR1 SGHRS, CDR2 YFSETQ.

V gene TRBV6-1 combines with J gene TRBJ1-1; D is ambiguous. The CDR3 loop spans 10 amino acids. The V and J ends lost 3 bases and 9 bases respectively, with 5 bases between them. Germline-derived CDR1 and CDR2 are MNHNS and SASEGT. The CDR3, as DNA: TGTGCCAGCAGTGATACTAAAGCTTTCTTT. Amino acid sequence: CASSDTKAFF.

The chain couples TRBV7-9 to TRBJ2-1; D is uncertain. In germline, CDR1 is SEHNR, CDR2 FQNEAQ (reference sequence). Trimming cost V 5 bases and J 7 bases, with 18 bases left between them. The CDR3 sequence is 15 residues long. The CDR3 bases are TGTGCCAGCAGCCCTAAGGAGCGCTTAGGGAATGAGCAGTTCTTC. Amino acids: CASSPKERLGNEQFF.

CDR3 amino acids: CASSRGGADNQPQHF. CDR3 bases: TGTGCCAGCTCCCGGGGGGGCGCAGACAATCAGCCCCAGCATTTT. J is TRBJ1-5 and V is TRBV9; perhaps TRBD1 as D (6 bases). Trimming pared 7 bases from V and 3 bases from J, leaving 17 bases between. Germline V gives CDR1 SGDLS, CDR2 YYNGEE. The CDR3 spans 15 residues.

The CDR3 reads CASSGSRNQPQHF. The CDR3 DNA reads TGTGCCAGCAGTGGGAGCCGCAATCAGCCCCAGCATTTT. This chain joins TRBV7-2 and TRBJ1-5; no definite D call. Germline-derived CDR1 and CDR2 are SGHTA and FQGNSA. Trimming removed 6 bases from V and 2 bases from J, with 8 bases in between. The CDR3 is 13 residues long.

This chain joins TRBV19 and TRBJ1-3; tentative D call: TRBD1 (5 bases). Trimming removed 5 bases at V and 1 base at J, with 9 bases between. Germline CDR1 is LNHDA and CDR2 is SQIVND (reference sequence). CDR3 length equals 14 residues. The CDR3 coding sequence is TGTGCCAGTAGTTGGACAAAGTCTGGAAACACCATATATTTT. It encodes CASSWTKSGNTIYF.

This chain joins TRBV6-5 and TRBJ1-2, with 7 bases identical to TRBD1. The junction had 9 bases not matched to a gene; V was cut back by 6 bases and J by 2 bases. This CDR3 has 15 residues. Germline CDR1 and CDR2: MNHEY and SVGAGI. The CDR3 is CASSPQGLTNYGYTF. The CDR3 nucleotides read TGTGCCAGCAGCCCACAGGGGCTGACCAACTATGGCTACACCTTC.

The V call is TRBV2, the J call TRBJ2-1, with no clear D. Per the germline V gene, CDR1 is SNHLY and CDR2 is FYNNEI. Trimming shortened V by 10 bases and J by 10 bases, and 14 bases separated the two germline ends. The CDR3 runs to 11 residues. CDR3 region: CATGALGEQFF. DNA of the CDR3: TGTGCCACCGGAGCGCTAGGAGAGCAGTTCTTC. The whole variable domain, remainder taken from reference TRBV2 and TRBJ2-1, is EPEVTQTPSHQVTQMGQEVILRCVPISNHLYFYWYRQILGQKVEFLVSFYNNEISEKSEIFDDQFSVERPDGSNFTLKIRSTKLEDSAMYFCATGALGEQFFGPGTRLTVL.

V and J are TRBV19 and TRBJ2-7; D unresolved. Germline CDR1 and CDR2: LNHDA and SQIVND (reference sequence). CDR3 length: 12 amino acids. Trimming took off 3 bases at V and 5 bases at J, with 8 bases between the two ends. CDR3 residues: CASSIGRNEQYF. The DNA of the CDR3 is TGTGCCAGTAGTATCGGGCGAAACGAGCAGTACTTC.